A single sample gave rise to the 9 T cell receptor beta chains below, sequenced in a study of T cells in Graves' hyperthyroidism and ophthalmopathy. TCR beta CDR3 regions were amplified from RNA. First-round RT-PCR with HTBI primers amplified the TCR CDR3 region. Via MiXCR, TCRdb re-called the multiplex PCR reads, giving one row per CDR3 protein. The table records more than 350,000 distinct CDR3 sequences, more than 12% of them present only once. Sequences were obtained from blood. These receptors all stem from a woman aged 25 to 45 with Graves' ophthalmopathy.

The chain employs TRBV13 and TRBJ2-7; 7 bases line up with TRBD1. This CDR3 has 15 amino acids. Germline values: CDR1 PRHDT, CDR2 FYEKMQ (reference sequence). With 0 bases clipped from V and 3 bases from J, the junction kept 5 bases outside the gene matches. This CDR3 is CASSLGQGIRYEQYF. CDR3 DNA: TGTGCCAGCAGCTTAGGACAGGGGATCCGCTACGAGCAGTACTTC.

This clonotype came up many times. The chain links TRBV24-1 to TRBJ2-7, with D maybe TRBD2 (7 bases). V was pared by 9 bases and J by 6 bases, with 14 bases between. This CDR3 has 12 residues. Germline-derived CDR1 and CDR2 are KGHDR and SFDVKD. The CDR3 nucleotides are TGTGCCACCCGGGGGGCAGGGTTCGAGCAGTACTTC. As protein: CATRGAGFEQYF.

This clonotype was counted at least ten times. DNA of the CDR3: TGTGCCAGCAGTTTATTCATGGGAGTTGAGAAACTCTCCTACGAGCAGTACTTC. Protein: CASSLFMGVEKLSYEQYF. The chain links TRBV28 to TRBJ2-7; D possibly corresponds to TRBD2 (5 bases). The CDR3 contains 18 residues. V lost 1 base, J lost 0 bases, and 19 bases lay in between. The germline CDR1 and CDR2 sequences are MDHEN and SYDVKM. Based on the CDR3 plus reference TRBV28 and TRBJ2-7, the full variable domain is DVKVTQSSRYLVKRTGEKVFLECVQDMDHENMFWYRQDPGLGLRLIYFSYDVKMKEKGDIPEGYSVSREKKERFSLILESASTNQTSMYLCASSLFMGVEKLSYEQYFGPGTRLTVT.

This clonotype came up once. The chain couples TRBV20-1 to TRBJ2-7; TRBD1 matches 7 bases. The CDR3 runs 13 residues. Looked up from germline, CDR1 is DFQATT and CDR2 is SNEGSKA (reference sequence). Germline trimming cut 4 bases from V and 3 bases from J; bases unmatched to any gene: 6. CDR3 amino acids: CSAKTGPNYEQYF. The CDR3 nucleotides read TGCAGTGCTAAGACAGGGCCGAACTACGAGCAGTACTTC.

This clonotype was counted only a few times. CDR3: CASRIGTGGEKLFF. The CDR3 region has the DNA TGCGCCAGCAGAATCGGGACAGGCGGTGAAAAACTGTTTTTT. The V and J genes are TRBV10-2 and TRBJ1-4, with 8 bases lining up with TRBD1. Germline V gene data show CDR1 as WSHSY and CDR2 as SAAADI. The J segment lost 7 bases and the V segment lost 6 bases, leaving 7 bases of the junction unmatched. The CDR3 loop spans 14 amino acids.

Many counts were recorded for this clonotype. This chain uses TRBV5-8 with TRBJ2-6, with D possibly being TRBD1 (6 bases). V gave up 5 bases and J gave up 0 bases, with 6 bases separating them. CDR3 length equals 14 residues. Germline V gene sequence: CDR1 SGHTS, CDR2 YDEGEE. The CDR3 region has the DNA TGTGCCAGCAGACAGGGCTCTGGGGCCAACGTCCTGACTTTC. It specifies CASRQGSGANVLTF.

The V and J genes are TRBV2 and TRBJ2-5; no clear D. Germline V gene data show CDR1 as SNHLY and CDR2 as FYNNEI. The V end was cut by 5 bases, the J end by 1 base, with 11 bases between. The CDR3 spans 14 residues. This CDR3 reads CASSMDGPQETQYF. The CDR3 DNA follows: TGTGCCAGCAGTATGGACGGGCCCCAAGAGACCCAGTACTTC.

This clonotype was detected ten times or more. V usage is TRBV20-1 and J usage is TRBJ2-7, with D possibly being TRBD1 (6 bases). The germline gives CDR1 DFQATT, CDR2 SNEGSKA (reference sequence). This CDR3 has 11 amino acids. DNA for the CDR3: TGCAGGGGGGCCAATTACTACGAGCAGTACTTC. Protein product: CRGANYYEQYF.

This chain joins TRBV9 and TRBJ1-1; a possible D gene is TRBD1 (5 bases). In germline, CDR1 is SGDLS, CDR2 YYNGEE. This CDR3 has 13 amino acids. Trimming took 7 bases from V and 1 from J, leaving 11 bases between them. CDR3 sequence: CASGGGRNTEAFF. CDR3 nucleotide sequence: TGTGCCAGCGGCGGGGGGAGGAACACTGAAGCTTTCTTT. Looking up the rest from reference TRBV9 and TRBJ1-1 gives the full variable domain: DSGVTQTPKHLITATGQRVTLRCSPRSGDLSVYWYQQSLDQGLQFLIQYYNGEERAKGNILERFSAQQFPDLHSELNLSSLELGDSALYFCASGGGRNTEAFFGQGTRLTVV.